A single sample is the source of the 13 T cell receptor beta chains below, sequenced in a study of cytomegalovirus exposure and HLA in healthy donors. 13 Jbeta primers and 60 Vbeta primers were used for the PCR. TCRdb's table, derived via immunoSEQ multiplex PCR, lists solely in-frame clones and lacks some. The table lists approximately 190,000 clones, approximately 81% of them singletons. Sequencing was done on a sample of PBMCs. The receptors derive from a man aged 50-59 years in good health and CMV-seronegative.

The genes are TRBV4-3 and TRBJ2-1; 7 nucleotides line up with TRBD2. After removal of 0 bases from V and 0 bases from J, the junction contained 8 bases not matched to a gene. The germline CDR1 and CDR2 sequences are LGHNA and YSLEER. This CDR3 spans 18 amino acids. This chain's CDR3 is CASSQDKVAGRSYNEQFF. DNA of the CDR3: TGCGCCAGCAGCCAAGATAAGGTAGCGGGTCGCTCCTACAATGAGCAGTTCTTC.

The rearrangement uses TRBV7-9 and TRBJ2-7; 8 bases map to TRBD1. CDR1 is SEHNR, CDR2 FQNEAQ, per germline (reference sequence). Losses at the gene ends were 5 bases for V and 7 bases for J; bases not matched to a gene: 4. The CDR3 is 12 amino acids. The CDR3 bases are TGTGCCAGCAGCCAACGGACAGGGGAGCAGTACTTC. Protein sequence: CASSQRTGEQYF.

The J gene is TRBJ2-1, the V gene TRBV27; D is uncertain. Germline V gene lookup returns CDR1 MNHEY and CDR2 SMNVEV (reference sequence). Between the trimmed V and J ends, which lost 5 bases and 3 bases, there was a span of 11 bases. The CDR3 totals 14 residues. The CDR3 spells CASSPLTGYNEQFF. The CDR3 DNA reads TGTGCCAGCAGTCCCCTCACGGGCTACAATGAGCAGTTCTTC.

The genes are TRBV10-3 and TRBJ1-5, with TRBD1 matching 9 bases. Germline V gene sequence: CDR1 ENHRY, CDR2 SYGVKD. The J segment lost 3 bases and the V segment lost 10 bases, leaving 10 bases of the junction unmatched. The CDR3 contains 15 residues. CDR3 DNA sequence: TGTGCCACCTCGGAGGGACAGGGAACCAATCAGCCCCAGCATTTT. Protein product: CATSEGQGTNQPQHF.

The gene calls are TRBV7-8 and TRBJ1-2, with 8 bases fitting TRBD1. The junction had 6 bases not matched to a gene; V was cut back by 3 bases and J by 3 bases. This CDR3 is built from 15 residues. Germline CDR1 and CDR2: SGHVS and FQNEAQ. This chain's CDR3 is CASSFWDRPDYGYTF. The CDR3 region has the DNA TGTGCCAGCAGCTTTTGGGACAGGCCGGACTATGGCTACACCTTC.

This chain joins TRBV19 and TRBJ1-3; D not certain. Trimming cost V 1 base and J 1 base, with 14 bases left between them. This CDR3 spans 17 amino acids. Germline V gene lookup returns CDR1 LNHDA and CDR2 SQIVND (reference sequence). CDR3 amino acids: CASSIASRGFSGNTIYF. CDR3 in DNA: TGTGCCAGTAGTATAGCCTCCCGGGGATTTTCTGGAAACACCATATATTTT.

This chain connects TRBV7-8 to TRBJ2-1, with D possibly TRBD2 on 5 matching bases. The germline V gene encodes CDR1 SGHVS and CDR2 FQNEAQ. Trimming stripped 3 bases from V and 0 bases from J, with 9 bases between. This CDR3 is built from 15 residues. The CDR3 loop is CASSFRENSYNEQFF. The CDR3 DNA reads TGTGCCAGCAGCTTTAGGGAGAACTCCTACAATGAGCAGTTCTTC.

This chain links TRBV27 with TRBJ2-2; possible D gene TRBD2, 7 bases. V lost 4 bases and J 1 base, leaving 13 bases between the germline ends. CDR3 length equals 16 residues. The V gene's germline CDR1 is MNHEY and CDR2 SMNVEV (reference sequence). CDR3 sequence (DNA): TGTGCCAGCAGTTCGGAGGGGGGGCTGAACACCGGGGAGCTGTTTTTT. This translates into CASSSEGGLNTGELFF.

The chain recombines TRBV5-1 with TRBJ2-1, with 9 bases matching TRBD1. V was pared by 0 bases and J by 4 bases, with 2 bases of the junction left unmatched. The germline V gene encodes CDR1 SGHRS and CDR2 YFSETQ. The CDR3 sequence is 15 residues long. In DNA form, the CDR3 reads TGCGCCAGCAGCTTGGAACAGGGGGCTTACAATGAGCAGTTCTTC. Translation gives CASSLEQGAYNEQFF.

The rearrangement uses TRBV30 and TRBJ2-1; TRBD2 aligns across 12 bases. CDR3 length: 13 amino acids. CDR1 GTSNPN and CDR2 SVGIG come from the germline V gene (reference sequence). V lost 8 bases, J lost 6 bases, and 5 bases stayed unmatched. The CDR3 nucleotides read TGTGCCCTCCTAGCGGGGGGGGTCAATGAGCAGTTCTTC. This sequence encodes CALLAGGVNEQFF.

The V call is TRBV10-3, the J call TRBJ1-1; 8 positions agree with TRBD1. The CDR3 runs to 16 residues. The V gene's germline CDR1 is ENHRY and CDR2 SYGVKD. V shed 3 bases and J 0 bases; nucleotides not matched to a gene: 6. The CDR3 reads CAISDAGGGMNTEAFF. The CDR3 DNA is TGTGCCATCAGTGACGCAGGGGGCGGGATGAACACTGAAGCTTTCTTT.

The chain is built from TRBV18 and TRBJ2-3, with D possibly matching TRBD1 (5 bases). V was trimmed by 5 bases and J by 2 bases, leaving 11 bases between them. The CDR3 length is 14 residues. Germline V lookup: CDR1 KGHSH, CDR2 LQKENI. CDR3 DNA: TGTGCCAGCTCAAGTGACAGAATCACAGATACGCAGTATTTT. Its protein product is CASSSDRITDTQYF.

V is TRBV19 and J is TRBJ2-1; no firm D call. Germline V CDR1 and CDR2: LNHDA, SQIVND (reference sequence). The CDR3 is 12 residues long. Trimming stripped 7 bases from V and 4 bases from J, with 8 bases between. The CDR3 region is CASTGSYNEQFF. The CDR3 DNA follows: TGTGCCAGTACAGGCAGTTACAATGAGCAGTTCTTC.